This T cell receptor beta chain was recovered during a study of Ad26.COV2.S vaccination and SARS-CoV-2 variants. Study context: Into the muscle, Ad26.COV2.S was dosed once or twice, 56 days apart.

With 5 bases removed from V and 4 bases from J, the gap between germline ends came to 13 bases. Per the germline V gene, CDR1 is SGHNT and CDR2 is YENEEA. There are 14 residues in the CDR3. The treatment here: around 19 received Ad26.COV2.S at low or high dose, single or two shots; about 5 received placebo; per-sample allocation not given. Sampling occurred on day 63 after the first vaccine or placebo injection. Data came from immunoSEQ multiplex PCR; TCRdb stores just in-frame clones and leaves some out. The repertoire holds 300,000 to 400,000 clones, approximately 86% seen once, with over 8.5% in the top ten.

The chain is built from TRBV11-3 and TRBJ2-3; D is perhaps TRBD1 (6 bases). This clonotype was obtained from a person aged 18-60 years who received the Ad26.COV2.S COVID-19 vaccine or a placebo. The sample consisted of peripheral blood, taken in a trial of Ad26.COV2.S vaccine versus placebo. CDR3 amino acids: CASSKQGSADTQYF. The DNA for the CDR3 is TGTGCCAGCAGCAAACAGGGTTCGGCAGATACGCAGTATTTT.